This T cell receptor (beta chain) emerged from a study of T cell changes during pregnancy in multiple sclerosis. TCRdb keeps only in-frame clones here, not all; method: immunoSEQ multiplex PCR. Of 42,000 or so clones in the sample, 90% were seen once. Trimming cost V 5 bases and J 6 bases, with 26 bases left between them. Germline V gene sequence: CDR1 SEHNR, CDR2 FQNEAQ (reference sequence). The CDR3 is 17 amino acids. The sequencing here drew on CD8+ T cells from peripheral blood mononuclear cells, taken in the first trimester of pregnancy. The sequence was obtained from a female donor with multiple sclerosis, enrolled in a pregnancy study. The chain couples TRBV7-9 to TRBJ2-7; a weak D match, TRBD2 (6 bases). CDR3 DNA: TGTGCCAGCAGCCAACTACTTTGGACAAATCTCGGGGGCGAGCAGTACTTC. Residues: CASSQLLWTNLGGEQYF. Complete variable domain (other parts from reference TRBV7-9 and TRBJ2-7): DTGVSQNPRHKITKRGQNVTFRCDPISEHNRLYWYRQTLGQGPEFLTYFQNEAQLEKSRLLSDRFSAERPKGSFSTLEIQRTEQGDSAMYLCASSQLLWTNLGGEQYFGPGTRLTVT.